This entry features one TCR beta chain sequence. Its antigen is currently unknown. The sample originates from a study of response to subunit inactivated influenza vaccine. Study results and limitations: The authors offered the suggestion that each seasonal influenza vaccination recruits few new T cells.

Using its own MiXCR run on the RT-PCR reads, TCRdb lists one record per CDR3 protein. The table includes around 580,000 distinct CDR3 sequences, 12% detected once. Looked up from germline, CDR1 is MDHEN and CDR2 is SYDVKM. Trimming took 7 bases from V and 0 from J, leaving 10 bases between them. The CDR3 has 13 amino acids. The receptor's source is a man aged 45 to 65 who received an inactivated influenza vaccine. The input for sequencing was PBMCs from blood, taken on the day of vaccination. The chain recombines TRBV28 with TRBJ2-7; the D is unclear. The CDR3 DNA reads TGTGCCAGCACGGATTCTAGCTCCTACGAGCAGTACTTC. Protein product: CASTDSSSYEQYF.